These 5 T cell receptor beta chains share one sample of origin, sequenced in a study of radiotherapy plus CTLA-4 blockade in lung cancer. Measured with immunoSEQ multiplex PCR; TCRdb has only the in-frame clones, and not every one. There are 120,000 or so clones in the sample; approximately 80% occur only once, and 4.5% to 6.5% lies in the top ten. The source was peripheral blood, collected from a patient treated with radiotherapy plus ipilimumab. These receptors all stem from a human donor with non-small cell lung cancer who had a partial response to radiotherapy plus ipilimumab.

This rearrangement joins TRBV9 to TRBJ1-2; D not certain. The V end lost 4 bases, the J end lost 7 bases, and 20 bases lay between the germline ends. The CDR3 sequence is 15 residues long. Looked up from germline, CDR1 is SGDLS and CDR2 is YYNGEE. In DNA form, the CDR3 reads TGTGCCAGCAGCATTAGTCGGGGTTTGGGAGGTGGCTACACCTTC. As protein: CASSISRGLGGGYTF.

The V gene is TRBV5-6, the J gene TRBJ2-2; 8 positions agree with TRBD2. Germline-derived CDR1 and CDR2 are SGHDT and YYEEEE. This CDR3 has 15 amino acids. V was pared by 3 bases and J by 1 base, with 2 bases of the junction left unmatched. CDR3 DNA: TGTGCCAGCAGCTCAACTAGCGGGAACACCGGGGAGCTGTTTTTT. Translated, it gives CASSSTSGNTGELFF.

The CDR3 bases are TGTGCCAGAAGCTCCCCGACAGGGGGCAGGGAAGGCTACACCTTC. This sequence encodes CARSSPTGGREGYTF. The gene calls are TRBV5-3 and TRBJ1-2; 10 nucleotides match TRBD1. TRBV5-3 is labeled an ORF, and its function is uncertain. CDR3 length: 15 residues. J was trimmed by 8 bases and V by 3 bases; bases with no gene match: 10.

The chain has TRBV5-1 and TRBJ1-4; TRBD1 is a possible D gene (6 bases). The CDR3 contains 15 residues. Germline assignment: CDR1 SGHRS and CDR2 YFSETQ. V was trimmed by 5 bases and J by 7 bases, leaving 18 bases between them. The CDR3 spells CASRQNSGVSEKLFF. The CDR3 DNA reads TGCGCCAGCAGACAAAATTCAGGGGTTAGTGAAAAACTGTTTTTT.

The chain carries TRBV7-2 and TRBJ2-2; D is perhaps TRBD1 (5 bases). Trimming removed 3 bases at V and 6 bases at J, with 8 bases between. The CDR3 is made up of 13 amino acids. Germline-derived CDR1 and CDR2 are SGHTA and FQGNSA. CDR3 sequence: CASSLMGPGELFF. CDR3 in DNA: TGTGCCAGCAGCTTGATGGGGCCCGGGGAGCTGTTTTTT.